This T cell receptor beta chain was captured in a study of PD-L1 blockade in urothelial cancer. Study-level background: Patients began atezolizumab, 1,200 mg intravenously every 3 weeks, in about 2014. Study patients had been treated with 0 to 3 previous chemotherapy regimens. Blood analysis took place 3 weeks (second dose) and 6 weeks after treatment start. Each blood sample yielded a median of about 130,000 T cells.

The CDR3 loop spans 12 amino acids. J gave up 9 bases and V 6 bases, and 11 bases lay outside the gene matches. Germline CDR1 SQVTM, CDR2 ANQGSEA. This clone qualifies as large. The table came from immunoSEQ multiplex PCR; TCRdb's copy has only in-frame clones and leaves some out. Here the sample spans about 51,000 clones, around 88% being singletons. This rearrangement joins TRBV29-1 to TRBJ2-7, with 7 bases matching TRBD1. This clonotype was sampled from a man aged 55 to 69 with urothelial cancer. The input for sequencing was PBMCs, taken around atezolizumab (anti-PD-L1) treatment. The CDR3 reads CSVAEAGGGQYF. The CDR3 bases are TGCAGCGTGGCCGAGGCAGGGGGTGGGCAGTACTTC.